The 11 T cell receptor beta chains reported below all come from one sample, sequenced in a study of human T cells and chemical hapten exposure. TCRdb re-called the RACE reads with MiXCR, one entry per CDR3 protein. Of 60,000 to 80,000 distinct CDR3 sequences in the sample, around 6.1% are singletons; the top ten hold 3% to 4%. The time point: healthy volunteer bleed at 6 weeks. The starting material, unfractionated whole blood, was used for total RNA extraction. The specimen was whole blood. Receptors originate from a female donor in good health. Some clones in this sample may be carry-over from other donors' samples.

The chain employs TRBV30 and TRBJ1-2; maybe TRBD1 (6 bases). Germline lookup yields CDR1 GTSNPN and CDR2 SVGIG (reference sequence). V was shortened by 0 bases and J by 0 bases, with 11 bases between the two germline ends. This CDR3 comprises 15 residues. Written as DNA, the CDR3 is TGTGCCTGGAGTGTAGGGGGGTTAGCTAACTATGGCTACACCTTC. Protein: CAWSVGGLANYGYTF. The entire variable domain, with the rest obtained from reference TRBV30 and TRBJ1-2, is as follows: SQTIHQWPATLVQPVGSPLSLECTVEGTSNPNLYWYRQAAGRGLQLLFYSVGIGQISSEVPQNLSASRPQDRQFILSSKKLLLSDSGFYLCAWSVGGLANYGYTFGSGTRLTVV.

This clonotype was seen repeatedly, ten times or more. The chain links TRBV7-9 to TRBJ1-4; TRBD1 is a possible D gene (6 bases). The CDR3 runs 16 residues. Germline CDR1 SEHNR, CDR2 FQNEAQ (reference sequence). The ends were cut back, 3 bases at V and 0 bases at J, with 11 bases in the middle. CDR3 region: CASSFSRGATNEKLFF. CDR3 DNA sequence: TGTGCCAGCAGCTTCTCCAGGGGCGCAACTAATGAAAAACTGTTTTTT.

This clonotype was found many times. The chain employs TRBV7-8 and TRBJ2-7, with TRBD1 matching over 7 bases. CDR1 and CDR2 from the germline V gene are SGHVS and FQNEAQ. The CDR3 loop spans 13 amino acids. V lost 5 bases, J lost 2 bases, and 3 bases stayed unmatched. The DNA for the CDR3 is TGTGCCAGCAGCCCGACAGGGACCTACGAGCAGTACTTC. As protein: CASSPTGTYEQYF.

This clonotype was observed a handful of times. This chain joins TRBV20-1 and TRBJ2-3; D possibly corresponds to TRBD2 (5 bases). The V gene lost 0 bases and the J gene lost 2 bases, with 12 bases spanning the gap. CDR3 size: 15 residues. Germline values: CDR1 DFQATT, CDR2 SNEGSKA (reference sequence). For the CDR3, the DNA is TGCAGTGCTAGAGATCAGGCGGGCTACACAGATACGCAGTATTTT. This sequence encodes CSARDQAGYTDTQYF.

CDR3 loop: CASSLDGQLYEQYF. In DNA, the CDR3 is TGTGCCAGCAGCTTAGACGGACAGTTGTACGAGCAGTACTTC. The chain employs TRBV5-4 and TRBJ2-7, with D perhaps matching TRBD1 (6 bases). Germline values: CDR1 SGHNT, CDR2 YYREEE (reference sequence). The CDR3 spans 14 residues. The V end was cut by 2 bases, the J end by 4 bases, with 13 bases between.

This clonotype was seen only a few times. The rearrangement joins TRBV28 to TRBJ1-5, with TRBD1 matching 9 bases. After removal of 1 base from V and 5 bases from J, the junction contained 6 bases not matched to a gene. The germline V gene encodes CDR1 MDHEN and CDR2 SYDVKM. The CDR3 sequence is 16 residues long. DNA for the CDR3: TGTGCCAGCAGTTTATTAGGGGACAGGGCCTATCAGCCCCAGCATTTT. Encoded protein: CASSLLGDRAYQPQHF.

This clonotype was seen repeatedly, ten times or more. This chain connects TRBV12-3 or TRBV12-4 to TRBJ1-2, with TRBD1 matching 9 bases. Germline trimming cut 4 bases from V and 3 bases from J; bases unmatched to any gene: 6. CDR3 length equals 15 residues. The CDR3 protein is CASSSYRGLDYGYTF. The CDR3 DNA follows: TGTGCCAGCAGTTCTTACAGGGGGCTCGACTATGGCTACACCTTC.

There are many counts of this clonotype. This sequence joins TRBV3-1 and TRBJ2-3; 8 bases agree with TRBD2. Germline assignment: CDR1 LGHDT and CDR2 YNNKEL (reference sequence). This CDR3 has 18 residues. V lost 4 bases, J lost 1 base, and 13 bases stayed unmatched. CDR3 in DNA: TGTGCCAGCAGCCTCCAGATAACACGGGAGGGCCGCACAGATACGCAGTATTTT. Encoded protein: CASSLQITREGRTDTQYF.

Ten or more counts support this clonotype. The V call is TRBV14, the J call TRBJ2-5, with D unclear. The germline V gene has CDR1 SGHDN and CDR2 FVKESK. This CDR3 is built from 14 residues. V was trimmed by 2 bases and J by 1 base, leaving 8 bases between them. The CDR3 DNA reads TGTGCCAGCAGCCAATTCACGCGCCAAGAGACCCAGTACTTC. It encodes CASSQFTRQETQYF.

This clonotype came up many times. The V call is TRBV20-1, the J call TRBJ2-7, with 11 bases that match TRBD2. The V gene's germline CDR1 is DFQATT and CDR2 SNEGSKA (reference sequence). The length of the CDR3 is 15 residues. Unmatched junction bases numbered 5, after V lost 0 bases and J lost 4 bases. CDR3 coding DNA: TGCAGTGCTAGAGATCCCGGGACTAGCGGATACGAGCAGTACTTC. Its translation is CSARDPGTSGYEQYF.

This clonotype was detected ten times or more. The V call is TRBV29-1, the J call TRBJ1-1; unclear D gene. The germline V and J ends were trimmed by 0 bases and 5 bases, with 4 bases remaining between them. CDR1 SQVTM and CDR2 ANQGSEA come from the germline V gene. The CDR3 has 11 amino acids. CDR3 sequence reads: CSVEEGTEAFF. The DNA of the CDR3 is TGCAGCGTTGAAGAGGGAACTGAAGCTTTCTTT.